Listed below are T cell receptor beta chains from one sample, sequenced in a study of shared clonotypes between healthy human individuals. The repertoire was sequenced with immunoSEQ multiplex PCR; TCRdb's copy has only in-frame clones and lacks some. This table holds roughly 2 million clones, roughly 95% found once. What was sequenced was naive CD4+ T cells sorted from blood. Receptors originate from a man between 18 and 29 years old in good health. Both conserved end residues are part of each CDR3. A D gene is named only where the DNA matches it firmly. A row's size may be missing; if present it is once, few, many or a size class.

d_call	cdr3_length	clone_size	v_call	j_call	cdr3_nt	cdr3_aa
.	15	.	TRBV6-6	TRBJ1-6	TGTGCCAGCACTAGCGGGGGGCAAGGGAATTCACCCCTCCACTTT	CASTSGGQGNSPLHF
.	15	.	TRBV10-1	TRBJ2-2	TGCGCCAGCAGTGAGTCAAGGGGTTACACCGGGGAGCTGTTTTTT	CASSESRGYTGELFF
.	17	few	TRBV7-8	TRBJ2-5	TGTGCCAGCAGCTTAGCGTGGCCCCTAGGGTCTGAGGAGACCCAGTACTTC	CASSLAWPLGSEETQYF
.	16	.	TRBV6-6	TRBJ1-2	TGTGCCAGCAGATCCCCGGACACTCCCATTTACTATGGCTACACCTTC	CASRSPDTPIYYGYTF
TRBD1	14	.	TRBV10-3	TRBJ2-7	TGTGCCATCAGTGAGGGACAGGGGGCCGGCGAGCAGTACTTC	CAISEGQGAGEQYF
TRBD2	17	.	TRBV11-3	TRBJ2-3	TGTGCCAGCAGCTTAGGTAATAGCGGGGCCTCCACAGATACGCAGTATTTT	CASSLGNSGASTDTQYF
.	12	.	TRBV5-1	TRBJ2-7	TGCGCCAGCAGCTGGCAGGGGCAAGAGCAGTACTTC	CASSWQGQEQYF
TRBD2	15	.	TRBV6-1	TRBJ2-7	TGTGCCAGCAGTGAAAGGACGGGAGGCTCCTACGAGCAGTACTTC	CASSERTGGSYEQYF
TRBD1	12	.	TRBV11-2	TRBJ1-1	TGTGCCAGCAGCCTCGGGACAGGGGAAGCTTTCTTT	CASSLGTGEAFF
.	15	few	TRBV25-1	TRBJ2-1	TGTGCCAGCAGTGAATTAGGGGGACCGGGCAATGAGCAGTTCTTC	CASSELGGPGNEQFF
.	13	once	TRBV28	TRBJ2-2	TGTGCCAGCAGTTTATCAAACACCGGGGAGCTGTTTTTT	CASSLSNTGELFF
TRBD1	15	.	TRBV19	TRBJ1-1	TGTGCCAGTAGTACAGGACAGGTACAGAACACTGAAGCTTTCTTT	CASSTGQVQNTEAFF
.	13	once	TRBV7-9	TRBJ2-5	TGTGCCAGCAGCTTTGGAGGGCTTGAGACCCAGTACTTC	CASSFGGLETQYF
TRBD2	17	.	TRBV5-5	TRBJ2-3	TGTGCCAGCAGCTTGTTACACGCGGGGGGGAGCACAGATACGCAGTATTTT	CASSLLHAGGSTDTQYF
.	14	.	TRBV7-2	TRBJ2-1	TGTGCCAGCAGCCAGGGGGAGGTTTACAATGAGCAGTTCTTC	CASSQGEVYNEQFF
.	15	.	TRBV4-1	TRBJ2-5	TGCGCCAGCAGCCACCCCCGGGGGAACCAAGAGACCCAGTACTTC	CASSHPRGNQETQYF
.	13	once	TRBV7-9	TRBJ2-2	TGTGCCAGCAGACTAAGGGATCCCGGGGAGCTGTTTTTT	CASRLRDPGELFF
.	12	few	TRBV6-5	TRBJ1-6	TGTGCCAGCAGTTACTGGGATTCACCCCTCCACTTT	CASSYWDSPLHF
TRBD1	14	.	TRBV30	TRBJ1-1	TGTGCCTGGAGCGGACAGGGAGGATACACTGAAGCTTTCTTT	CAWSGQGGYTEAFF
TRBD1	14	.	TRBV10-2	TRBJ1-2	TGCGCCAGCAGTGAGTCGGACAGGGGAGGTGGCTACACCTTC	CASSESDRGGGYTF
TRBD1	15	.	TRBV7-2	TRBJ2-2	TGTGCCAGCAGCCAATCCGTTGACAGGGCCGGGGAGCTGTTTTTT	CASSQSVDRAGELFF
TRBD2	14	.	TRBV7-2	TRBJ2-1	TGTGCCAGCAGGAACGTTAGGGCGGGAGGGGGTCAGTTCTTC	CASRNVRAGGGQFF
TRBD1	15	.	TRBV10-3	TRBJ2-7	TGTGCCATCAGTGAGGGGACAGGGAATGCCTACGAGCAGTACTTC	CAISEGTGNAYEQYF
.	14	.	TRBV6-1	TRBJ1-1	TGTGCCAGCAGTCTCCTTGGGGGGAACACTGAAGCTTTCTTT	CASSLLGGNTEAFF
TRBD2	19	.	TRBV14	TRBJ2-1	TGTGCCAGCAGCCCACCTTATACCGGGACTAGCGCCCAATTGAATGAGCAGTTCTTC	CASSPPYTGTSAQLNEQFF
TRBD2	14	.	TRBV18	TRBJ2-1	TGTGCCAGCTCACCGACTAGCGTATACAATGAGCAGTTCTTC	CASSPTSVYNEQFF
TRBD1	16	once	TRBV19	TRBJ1-5	TGTGCCAGTAGTACAGGACAGGGAGGAAGCAATCAGCCCCAGCATTTT	CASSTGQGGSNQPQHF
.	14	.	TRBV10-3	TRBJ2-7	TGTGCATCCATCGCTTCTGGGATATCCTACGAGCAGTACTTC	CASIASGISYEQYF
.	12	.	TRBV6-6	TRBJ1-6	TGTGCCAGCAGTCCCCATTCATCACCCCTCCACTTT	CASSPHSSPLHF
TRBD1	13	.	TRBV19	TRBJ2-7	TGTGCCACACAGGACAGGATCTCCTACGAGCAGTACTTC	CATQDRISYEQYF
.	13	.	TRBV6-5	TRBJ2-1	TGTGCCAGCAGTTCCGGACAGCTCAATGAGCAGTTCTTC	CASSSGQLNEQFF
TRBD1	15	.	TRBV5-6	TRBJ2-2	TGTGCCAGCAGCCGGGACAGGGCGAACACCGGGGAGCTGTTTTTT	CASSRDRANTGELFF
.	10	.	TRBV2	TRBJ2-1	TGTGCCAGCAGTAACAATGAGCAGTTCTTC	CASSNNEQFF
.	15	.	TRBV7-9	TRBJ2-2	TGTGCCAGCAGCTTAAGCGCTGGAAGCGCCGGGGAGCTGTTTTTT	CASSLSAGSAGELFF
.	14	.	TRBV7-2	TRBJ1-4	TGTGCCAGCTCCGACCGGGCCTTTAATGAAAAACTGTTTTTT	CASSDRAFNEKLFF
.	11	.	TRBV6-1	TRBJ1-1	TGTGCCAGCACCCTATGGGCTGAAGCTTTCTTT	CASTLWAEAFF
TRBD1	14	.	TRBV30	TRBJ1-1	TGTGCCTGGAGCCGAGGACAGGGGAGCACTGAAGCTTTCTTT	CAWSRGQGSTEAFF
.	12	.	TRBV6-1	TRBJ1-1	TGTGCCAGCAGGGGGTTGAACACTGAAGCTTTCTTT	CASRGLNTEAFF
.	16	.	TRBV18	TRBJ1-6	TGTGCCAGCCTACCACCGGGGACCGCACATAATTCACCCCTCCACTTT	CASLPPGTAHNSPLHF
.	13	.	TRBV30	TRBJ2-7	TGTGCCTGGAGTCACCTGGGGGTATACGAGCAGTACTTC	CAWSHLGVYEQYF
.	15	.	TRBV6-1	TRBJ1-2	TGTGCCAGCAGTGAAGCGCTTCCACCTAACTATGGCTACACCTTC	CASSEALPPNYGYTF
TRBD1	14	.	TRBV7-2	TRBJ2-3	TGTGCCAGCAGCACGACAGGGGGCGTGGATACGCAGTATTTT	CASSTTGGVDTQYF
TRBD2	17	.	TRBV4-1	TRBJ2-4	TGCGCCAGCAGCCAAGATCGGGGGGATCTAGCCAAAAACATTCAGTACTTC	CASSQDRGDLAKNIQYF
.	13	.	TRBV14	TRBJ1-6	TGTGCCAGCAGCCAAGATTGGGGCGTACCCCTCCACTTT	CASSQDWGVPLHF
TRBD2	16	.	TRBV11-2	TRBJ2-7	TGTGCCAGCAGCTTAGACCGTTTAGCGGGGATCTACGAGCAGTACTTC	CASSLDRLAGIYEQYF
TRBD2	15	once	TRBV10-3	TRBJ2-1	TGTGCCATCAGTGAGGATGGACTAGTAGGTCCTGAGCAGTTCTTC	CAISEDGLVGPEQFF
.	15	.	TRBV9	TRBJ2-3	TGTGCCAGCAGCGTGTCAGCTCCCAGCACAGATACGCAGTATTTT	CASSVSAPSTDTQYF
.	15	once	TRBV4-1	TRBJ2-6	TGCGCCAGCAGCCTGACAGACTCTGGGGCCAACGTCCTGACTTTC	CASSLTDSGANVLTF
TRBD1	15	.	TRBV7-2	TRBJ2-7	TGTGCCAGCAGCTTGAGACAGGGCTCCTCCTACGAGCAGTACTTC	CASSLRQGSSYEQYF
.	17	.	TRBV5-4	TRBJ1-4	TGTGCCAGCAGCCGAGGGACTGACGTTGCAACTAATGAAAAACTGTTTTTT	CASSRGTDVATNEKLFF
TRBD1	15	once	TRBV5-8	TRBJ1-5	TGTGCCAGCAGCTTGTCGACAGGGGGGCATCAGCCCCAGCATTTT	CASSLSTGGHQPQHF
TRBD1	15	.	TRBV6-5	TRBJ2-7	TGTGCCAGCAGTTACTCAGGGGGCAAAAACTACGAGCAGTACTTC	CASSYSGGKNYEQYF
.	14	.	TRBV6-5	TRBJ2-7	TGTGCCAGCAGTTACCGAGAGGGGCCCTACGAGCAGTACTTC	CASSYREGPYEQYF
.	15	.	TRBV18	TRBJ1-1	TGTGCCAGCTCACCGAAACTGAGACAGAGGGAAGAAGCTTTCTTT	CASSPKLRQREEAFF
.	12	.	TRBV18	TRBJ1-2	TGTGCCAGCCACAGGGAGAACTATGGCTACACCTTC	CASHRENYGYTF